The rows below give T cell receptor beta chains drawn from one sample of a study of identical twins. TCRdb redid the calling of the 5' RACE reads with MiXCR, one entry per CDR3 protein. The sample yields 500,000 to 550,000 distinct CDR3 sequences, about 20% seen once. These data were also reused for a study on T cells expressing NK-cell markers.

The source material was CD4+ T cells sorted from blood. The receptor source for this set is a woman aged 18-29 years in good health. CDR3s include the opening cysteine and the closing phenylalanine or tryptophan. The order of the fields is V gene, J gene, clone size, D gene, CDR3 protein, CDR3 DNA. The D gene is left open where the match is weak. Expanded clones get a size class; other rows say once, few or many, or leave the size out.

V: TRBV11-2
J: TRBJ2-7
size: .
D: TRBD2
CDR3: CASSSGGMWEQYF
DNA: TGTGCCAGCAGCTCGGGAGGCATGTGGGAGCAGTACTTC

V: TRBV7-9
J: TRBJ2-5
size: .
D: .
CDR3: CANQRGAQETQYF
DNA: TGTGCCAACCAGAGGGGAGCCCAAGAGACCCAGTACTTC

V: TRBV5-1
J: TRBJ2-7
size: few
D: .
CDR3: CASSVGSDEQYF
DNA: TGCGCCAGCAGCGTTGGGTCGGACGAGCAGTACTTC

V: TRBV11-2
J: TRBJ2-7
size: .
D: TRBD1
CDR3: CASSTYRDRGYEQYF
DNA: TGTGCCAGCAGCACTTACCGGGACAGGGGATACGAGCAGTACTTC

V: TRBV4-1
J: TRBJ2-3
size: .
D: .
CDR3: CASTLWGSSTDTQYF
DNA: TGCGCCAGCACCCTGTGGGGGTCTAGCACAGATACGCAGTATTTT

V: TRBV7-8
J: TRBJ2-5
size: .
D: .
CDR3: CASRSPLGGLQETQYF
DNA: TGTGCCAGCCGAAGTCCTCTAGGGGGACTCCAAGAGACCCAGTACTTC

V: TRBV10-3
J: TRBJ1-5
size: few
D: TRBD1
CDR3: CAISDGTGVQPQHF
DNA: TGTGCCATCAGTGACGGGACAGGGGTTCAGCCCCAGCATTTT

V: TRBV5-6
J: TRBJ2-3
size: .
D: TRBD2
CDR3: CASSVAQRGTYTDTQYF
DNA: TGTGCCAGCAGCGTAGCCCAGCGGGGGACCTACACAGATACGCAGTATTTT

V: TRBV12-3/TRBV12-4
J: TRBJ2-1
size: many
D: TRBD1
CDR3: CASTRTGSEQFF
DNA: TGTGCCAGCACCCGGACAGGATCTGAGCAGTTCTTC

V: TRBV10-3
J: TRBJ2-1
size: few
D: .
CDR3: CAISDPGERSLRNEQFF
DNA: TGTGCCATCAGTGACCCAGGGGAGCGATCCCTCCGCAATGAGCAGTTCTTC